These 2 T cell receptor beta chains came from one sample sequenced in a study of CDR3 diversity in severe acne. TCRdb used MiXCR to reprocess the PCR reads, holding one entry per CDR3 protein. The sample consists of roughly 100,000 distinct CDR3 sequences, 51% of them appearing once. Material: blood. The receptors come from a male donor with acne.

This clonotype appeared a few times. The J gene is TRBJ1-2, the V gene TRBV25-1; D gene ambiguous. This CDR3 spans 13 amino acids. CDR1 is MGHDK, CDR2 SYGVNS, per germline. V was pared by 2 bases and J by 6 bases, with 10 bases between. The CDR3 protein is CASSERTVDGYTF. CDR3 DNA: TGTGCCAGCAGTGAAAGGACCGTCGATGGCTACACCTTC.

This CDR3 reads CASLDRGPPKDTGELFF. The CDR3 DNA is TGTGCCAGCCTGGACAGGGGGCCGCCCAAGGATACCGGGGAGCTGTTTTTT. This rearrangement joins TRBV6-1 to TRBJ2-2; 11 positions agree with TRBD1. Germline values: CDR1 MNHNS, CDR2 SASEGT. The CDR3 spans 17 residues. J gave up 5 bases and V 8 bases, and 13 bases lay outside the gene matches.